A single sample is the source of the 19 T cell receptor beta chains below, sequenced in a study of graft-versus-host responses after intestinal transplantation. Produced via immunoSEQ multiplex PCR; TCRdb's table is partial and in-frame only. Among some 110,000 clones listed, 85% to 95% were seen once. The antigens for these receptors are not known. The specimen comprised unstimulated CD8+ T cells sorted from spleen or lymph node cells, sampled before transplant. The receptor source for this set is a human donor who was the organ donor for an intestinal transplant.

The rearrangement links TRBV4-1 to TRBJ1-3; 8 positions agree with TRBD1. The CDR3 is made up of 15 amino acids. Trimming at V came to 4 bases and at J to 2 bases, leaving 4 bases not matched to a gene. CDR1 and CDR2 from the germline V gene are MGHRA and YSYEKL. CDR3 region: CASSPETGAGNTIYF. The CDR3 DNA reads as TGCGCCAGCAGCCCGGAGACAGGGGCTGGAAACACCATATATTTT.

This clone appeared a single time. The V gene is TRBV28, the J gene TRBJ2-7; D tentatively fits TRBD1 or TRBD2 (5 bases each). Germline-derived CDR1 and CDR2 are MDHEN and SYDVKM. V was trimmed by 5 bases and J by 3 bases, leaving 11 bases between them. This CDR3 contains 13 residues. CDR3 in DNA: TGTGCCAGCAGTCATCGGGGCAACTACGAGCAGTACTTC. Translated, it gives CASSHRGNYEQYF.

This chain links TRBV19 with TRBJ1-5; D possibly corresponds to TRBD1 (5 bases). With 5 bases removed from V and 6 bases from J, the gap between germline ends came to 8 bases. The V gene's germline CDR1 is LNHDA and CDR2 SQIVND (reference sequence). The CDR3 is 12 residues long. CDR3 residues: CASSRGGQPQHF. The CDR3 DNA is TGTGCCAGTAGTCGCGGGGGTCAGCCCCAGCATTTT.

The chain has TRBV9 and TRBJ2-1; 7 bases are shared with TRBD1. The V gene end was trimmed by 5 bases and the J gene end by 5 bases; junction bases not matched to a gene: 10. Germline V CDR1 and CDR2: SGDLS, YYNGEE. This CDR3 is 15 amino acids long. Here the CDR3 DNA reads TGTGCCAGCAGTGGTGATAGGGGGCGAGACAATGAGCAGTTCTTC. As protein: CASSGDRGRDNEQFF.

The count of this clone is one. Its ends do not fully match the called genes, so a read error is possible. The chain links TRBV13 to TRBJ2-1; unclear D gene. The CDR3 is made up of 15 amino acids. From germline, CDR1 is PRHDT and CDR2 FYEKMQ (reference sequence). This CDR3 is CAGSQSDGSYNEQFF. The CDR3 DNA follows: TGTGCCGGCAGCCAATCGGATGGGTCCTACAATGAGCAGTTCTTC.

The chain employs TRBV7-2 and TRBJ2-3; 11 positions agree with TRBD2. V lost 4 bases and J lost 0; bases outside the gene matches: 0. This CDR3 is built from 15 residues. The germline V gene encodes CDR1 SGHTA and CDR2 FQGNSA. CDR3 coding DNA: TGTGCCAGCAGCTGGACTAGCGGGAGCACAGATACGCAGTATTTT. Its protein product is CASSWTSGSTDTQYF.

The chain carries TRBV4-1 and TRBJ2-2; possible D gene TRBD2, 5 bases. CDR3 length equals 16 residues. The germline V and J ends were trimmed by 1 base and 5 bases, with 14 bases remaining between them. Germline V gene lookup returns CDR1 MGHRA and CDR2 YSYEKL. This CDR3 reads CASSQVSLRGTGELFF. The CDR3 DNA reads as TGCGCCAGCAGCCAAGTTAGCTTAAGAGGGACCGGGGAGCTGTTTTTT.

The chain links TRBV19 to TRBJ2-5, with TRBD1 matching 12 bases. This CDR3 is built from 16 residues. V lost 3 bases to trimming and J lost 5 bases; unmatched junction nucleotides: 7. Germline V gives CDR1 LNHDA, CDR2 SQIVND (reference sequence). The CDR3 DNA is TGTGCCAGTAGTATGGACCGGGACAGGGGGCTTGAGACCCAGTACTTC. It codes for CASSMDRDRGLETQYF.

The gene calls are TRBV13 and TRBJ2-7, with TRBD2 matching over 11 bases. The germline V gene encodes CDR1 PRHDT and CDR2 FYEKMQ (reference sequence). The V gene end was trimmed by 3 bases and the J gene end by 4 bases; junction bases not matched to a gene: 8. This CDR3 is built from 16 residues. The CDR3 DNA sequence: TGTGCCAGCAGCTTGATTCCTAGCGGGGGGACTTACGAGCAGTACTTC. This encodes CASSLIPSGGTYEQYF.

The J gene is TRBJ2-7, the V gene TRBV4-3, with 8 bases aligning to TRBD1. The CDR3 has 13 residues. V lost 3 bases and J lost 2; bases outside the gene matches: 0. CDR1 and CDR2 from the germline V gene are LGHNA and YSLEER. CDR3 DNA: TGCGCCAGCAGCCAGGGACAGGCCTACGAGCAGTACTTC. As protein: CASSQGQAYEQYF.

This chain connects TRBV10-1 to TRBJ2-5, with TRBD2 as a possible D gene (6 bases). Trimming took off 4 bases at V and 4 bases at J, with 19 bases between the two ends. The CDR3 totals 16 residues. Germline V gene lookup returns CDR1 WNHNN and CDR2 SYGVQD (reference sequence). DNA of the CDR3: TGCGCCAGCAGTGTGGACTTCCGACTAGGAGGAGAGACCCAGTACTTC. The encoded protein is CASSVDFRLGGETQYF.

The chain employs TRBV7-8 and TRBJ2-3; TRBD2 is a possible D gene (6 bases). This CDR3 is built from 14 residues. Trimming pared 2 bases from V and 4 bases from J, leaving 10 bases between. The V gene's germline CDR1 is SGHVS and CDR2 FQNEAQ. CDR3 sequence reads: CASSLLRGADTQYF. The CDR3 DNA sequence: TGTGCCAGCAGCTTATTGCGGGGTGCAGATACGCAGTATTTT.

The CDR3 DNA sequence: TGTGCCAGCAGCGCCTCCTGGGGACCTTACAATGAGCAGTTCTTC. Amino acid sequence: CASSASWGPYNEQFF. The chain carries TRBV7-6 and TRBJ2-1, with D perhaps matching TRBD1 or TRBD2 (5 bases each). The CDR3 has 15 amino acids. Trimming cost V 5 bases and J 4 bases, with 15 bases left between them. Germline CDR1 is SGHVS and CDR2 is FNYEAQ.

This chain uses TRBV7-8 with TRBJ1-2; 7 bases are shared with TRBD1. This CDR3 has 14 residues. V was pared by 2 bases and J by 6 bases, with 6 bases of the junction left unmatched. Germline V gene lookup returns CDR1 SGHVS and CDR2 FQNEAQ. For the CDR3, the DNA is TGTGCCAGCAGCTTATCCCCGAGGGGGCATGGCTACACCTTC. Protein: CASSLSPRGHGYTF.

The chain couples TRBV9 to TRBJ2-3; D remains ambiguous. Germline V CDR1 and CDR2: SGDLS, YYNGEE. This CDR3 spans 12 amino acids. The V end lost 2 bases, the J end lost 1 base, and 2 bases lay between the germline ends. In nucleotides, the CDR3 is TGTGCCAGCAGCGTCGGCACAGATACGCAGTATTTT. This translates into CASSVGTDTQYF. Combining the CDR3 with reference TRBV9 and TRBJ2-3 gives the whole variable domain DSGVTQTPKHLITATGQRVTLRCSPRSGDLSVYWYQQSLDQGLQFLIQYYNGEERAKGNILERFSAQQFPDLHSELNLSSLELGDSALYFCASSVGTDTQYFGPGTRLTVL.

In nucleotides, the CDR3 is TGTGCCAGCGGAATCTCCGCAGCCTACAATGAGCAGTTCTTC. Encoded protein: CASGISAAYNEQFF. This chain joins TRBV28 and TRBJ2-1; D gene ambiguous. From germline, CDR1 is MDHEN and CDR2 SYDVKM. This CDR3 is built from 14 residues. Trimming stripped 8 bases from V and 2 bases from J, with 13 bases between. Combining the CDR3 with reference TRBV28 and TRBJ2-1 gives the whole variable domain DVKVTQSSRYLVKRTGEKVFLECVQDMDHENMFWYRQDPGLGLRLIYFSYDVKMKEKGDIPEGYSVSREKKERFSLILESASTNQTSMYLCASGISAAYNEQFFGPGTRLTVL.

The gene calls are TRBV4-2 and TRBJ2-1; 8 bases align to TRBD2. V shed 0 bases and J 3 bases; nucleotides not matched to a gene: 10. The germline CDR1 and CDR2 sequences are LGHNA and YNFKEQ. The CDR3 has 18 residues. In DNA, the CDR3 is TGTGCCAGCAGCCAAGATAGGAGCGGGAGATCGGGCTACAATGAGCAGTTCTTC. It codes for CASSQDRSGRSGYNEQFF.

The CDR3 loop is CASSLSPGGNYGYTF. The CDR3 nucleotides are TGTGCCAGCAGTTTATCTCCGGGAGGGAACTATGGCTACACCTTC. J is TRBJ1-2 and V is TRBV27; D unclear. The V and J ends lost 0 bases and 2 bases respectively, with 10 bases between them. CDR1 is MNHEY and CDR2 is SMNVEV in the germline V gene (reference sequence). The CDR3 covers 15 residues.

The genes are TRBV19 and TRBJ2-7; a weak D match, TRBD2 (6 bases). Germline V gene sequence: CDR1 LNHDA, CDR2 SQIVND (reference sequence). V shed 3 bases and J shed 0 bases, with 12 bases lying between them. This CDR3 has 15 amino acids. The CDR3 DNA reads TGTGCCAGTAGTATTAGGCTAGCGAGCTCCTACGAGCAGTACTTC. Protein: CASSIRLASSYEQYF. Full variable domain (rest looked up from reference TRBV19 and TRBJ2-7): DGGITQSPKYLFRKEGQNVTLSCEQNLNHDAMYWYRQDPGQGLRLIYYSQIVNDFQKGDIAEGYSVSREKKESFPLTVTSAQKNPTAFYLCASSIRLASSYEQYFGPGTRLTVT.